This TCR beta chain is from a study of cytomegalovirus exposure and HLA in healthy donors. General study points: For most TCR sequences rarity was the rule, although some public TCRs occurred in many donors.

Details on this clone: The target antigen is unknown.

CDR1 is SGHRS and CDR2 is YFSETQ in the germline V gene. The CDR3 runs 18 residues. Deletions cut 0 bases from V and 8 bases from J, with 24 bases between. Amplification used 60 Vbeta primers and 13 Jbeta primers. Assay: immunoSEQ multiplex PCR; the TCRdb copy retains only in-frame clones and omits some. The data contain under 150,000 clones, 78% of them singletons. The chain couples TRBV5-1 to TRBJ2-1; perhaps TRBD1 as D (6 bases). Sample: PBMCs. This receptor was obtained from a male donor in good health and CMV-seronegative. The CDR3 sequence is CASSLGGLGTRLGYEQFF. CDR3 bases: TGCGCCAGCAGCTTGGGCGGTCTAGGGACACGACTCGGTTATGAGCAGTTCTTC.